Shown below are 31 T cell receptor beta chains from a single sample sequenced in a study of T-cell memory formation after mild COVID-19. TCRdb passed the 5' RACE reads through MiXCR, listing each CDR3 protein once. The data contain about 110,000 distinct CDR3 sequences, roughly 19% of them singletons. The sample taken for sequencing was PBMCs or a T cell subset sorted from them (not recorded which). The receptor source for this set is a man between 18 and 29 years old who had mild COVID-19 (a few samples of this study predate the infection). Cell type and time point are not known.

The chain has TRBV7-2 and TRBJ2-3; TRBD2 agrees at 9 bases. The V gene end was trimmed by 1 base and the J gene end by 3 bases; junction bases not matched to a gene: 5. This CDR3 region has 16 residues. CDR1 SGHTA and CDR2 FQGNSA come from the germline V gene. The CDR3 sequence is CASSLVSGGNTDTQYF. The CDR3 nucleotides are TGTGCCAGCAGCTTAGTTAGCGGGGGCAATACAGATACGCAGTATTTT.

This clonotype was seen only a few times. The chain joins TRBV5-4 to TRBJ2-5; 11 bases map to TRBD2. CDR3 length: 14 residues. J gave up 5 bases and V 5 bases, and 5 bases lay outside the gene matches. Germline CDR1 SGHNT, CDR2 YYREEE (reference sequence). CDR3 loop: CASSLAGGFETQYF. CDR3 bases: TGTGCCAGCAGTTTAGCGGGGGGGTTTGAGACCCAGTACTTC.

The genes are TRBV14 and TRBJ2-1, with D unclear. Trimming pared 2 bases from V and 6 bases from J, leaving 8 bases between. The CDR3 sequence is 13 residues long. Germline CDR1 reads SGHDN; CDR2 reads FVKESK. CDR3 nucleotides: TGTGCCAGCAGCCAAAAACATCTCAATGAGCAGTTCTTC. This encodes CASSQKHLNEQFF.

The chain couples TRBV19 to TRBJ1-5; no firm D call. The CDR3 contains 15 residues. The germline gives CDR1 LNHDA, CDR2 SQIVND (reference sequence). V lost 1 base and J lost 7, with 14 bases in between. The CDR3 DNA reads TGTGCCAGTAGTATAGTGTGGTCATCCGAACAGCCCCAGCATTTT. It translates to CASSIVWSSEQPQHF.

This clonotype was picked up a small number of times. This chain uses TRBV4-2 with TRBJ1-5; D is unresolved. Germline CDR1 reads LGHNA; CDR2 reads YNFKEQ. The V gene lost 0 bases and the J gene lost 1 base, with 4 bases spanning the gap. There are 14 residues in the CDR3. CDR3 residues: CASSQDTSNQPQHF. DNA of the CDR3: TGTGCCAGCAGCCAAGATACCAGCAATCAGCCCCAGCATTTT.

This clonotype showed up just a few times. One end of the junction does not line up with germline, which may come from a read error. V usage is TRBV7-7 and J usage is TRBJ2-3; possibly TRBD2 for D (5 bases). CDR3 length: 16 residues. Germline values: CDR1 SSHAT, CDR2 FNYEAQ (reference sequence). This CDR3 reads CASSLGYARGTDTQYF. CDR3 coding DNA: TGTGCTAGCAGCTTAGGATATGCCCGGGGAACAGATACGCAGTATTTT.

This clonotype was found a few times. The chain employs TRBV4-1 and TRBJ2-1; D is perhaps TRBD1 or TRBD2 (6 bases each). V was cut by 0 bases and J by 6 bases, with 12 bases left in between. Germline V gene data show CDR1 as MGHRA and CDR2 as YSYEKL. The CDR3 totals 15 residues. The CDR3 DNA reads as TGCGCCAGCAGCCAAGATGACCGGGGGCGCAATGAGCAGTTCTTC. Protein product: CASSQDDRGRNEQFF.

This clonotype came up a few times. The chain combines TRBV6-2 or TRBV6-3 with TRBJ2-4; 9 nucleotides agree with TRBD1. J gave up 11 bases and V 4 bases, and 3 bases lay outside the gene matches. CDR1 MNHEY and CDR2 SVGEGT come from the germline V gene. This CDR3 region has 12 residues. The CDR3 DNA reads as TGTGCCAGCAGTTCACAGGGGGCCCTTCAGTACTTC. Translating it yields CASSSQGALQYF.

This clonotype was observed many times. The chain carries TRBV27 and TRBJ2-4; no reliable D call. Trimming left V 8 bases short and J 0 bases short, with 8 bases between. CDR3 length: 13 amino acids. Germline CDR1 MNHEY, CDR2 SMNVEV (reference sequence). This chain's CDR3 is CASGFLAKNIQYF. Here the CDR3 DNA reads TGTGCCAGCGGGTTTTTAGCCAAAAACATTCAGTACTTC.

The chain carries TRBV5-1 and TRBJ2-2, with TRBD1 as a possible D gene (6 bases). The germline CDR1 and CDR2 sequences are SGHRS and YFSETQ. Trimming took off 0 bases at V and 2 bases at J, with 14 bases between the two ends. CDR3 size: 17 residues. The DNA of the CDR3 is TGCGCCAGCAGCTTGGTAGCGTCAGGGGCAAACACCGGGGAGCTGTTTTTT. Protein product: CASSLVASGANTGELFF.

This clonotype has more than one count but fewer than ten. The V gene is TRBV23-1, the J gene TRBJ2-7; no definite D call. TRBV23-1 is sorted into the ORF group, with uncertain function. The ends were cut back, 6 bases at V and 3 bases at J, with 21 bases in the middle. The CDR3 is made up of 16 amino acids. The CDR3 reads CASRPVATRKYYEQYV. DNA of the CDR3: TGCGCCAGCAGACCCGTAGCCACCCGAAAGTACTACGAGCAGTACGTC.

This clonotype showed up just a few times. This chain links TRBV2 with TRBJ1-3; D unclear. This CDR3 is 13 amino acids long. V lost 4 bases and J 8 bases, leaving 12 bases between the germline ends. The V gene's germline CDR1 is SNHLY and CDR2 FYNNEI. The CDR3 loop reads CASSAGNGHTIYF. Here the CDR3 DNA reads TGTGCCAGCAGTGCCGGGAATGGGCACACCATATATTTT.

This clonotype occurred a few times. The chain carries TRBV14 and TRBJ2-1, with D hard to call. The germline CDR1 and CDR2 sequences are SGHDN and FVKESK. V shed 3 bases and J shed 5 bases, with 11 bases lying between them. This CDR3 has 14 residues. The CDR3: CASSQVWMDNEQFF. In nucleotides, the CDR3 is TGTGCCAGCAGCCAGGTATGGATGGACAATGAGCAGTTCTTC. Full variable domain (missing parts from reference TRBV14 and TRBJ2-1): EAGVTQFPSHSVIEKGQTVTLRCDPISGHDNLYWYRRVMGKEIKFLLHFVKESKQDESGMPNNRFLAERTGGTYSTLKVQPAELEDSGVYFCASSQVWMDNEQFFGPGTRLTVL.

Only a few counts were recorded for this clonotype. The chain has TRBV2 and TRBJ1-5; the D gene is possibly TRBD1 (5 bases). In germline, CDR1 is SNHLY, CDR2 FYNNEI. Trimming took 5 bases from V and 5 from J, leaving 10 bases between them. The CDR3 sequence is 13 residues long. CDR3 residues: CASSRGPHQPQHF. Here the CDR3 DNA reads TGTGCCAGCAGTAGGGGCCCCCATCAGCCCCAGCATTTT.

This chain uses TRBV29-1 with TRBJ1-1; D possibly corresponds to TRBD1 (5 bases). From germline, CDR1 is SQVTM and CDR2 ANQGSEA. V was trimmed by 7 bases and J by 1 base, leaving 13 bases between them. CDR3 length: 13 amino acids. DNA for the CDR3: TGCAGCGCCGGAGGGACGGAGAACACTGAAGCTTTCTTT. As protein: CSAGGTENTEAFF.

The J gene is TRBJ2-5, the V gene TRBV9; no clear D gene. The CDR3 contains 13 residues. Germline V gene sequence: CDR1 SGDLS, CDR2 YYNGEE. V gave up 3 bases and J gave up 5 bases, with 11 bases separating them. The CDR3 region is CASSAYIGETQYF. For the CDR3, the DNA is TGTGCCAGCAGCGCATACATTGGGGAGACCCAGTACTTC.

This chain uses TRBV5-6 with TRBJ2-7, with D perhaps matching TRBD1 (5 bases). Germline V CDR1 and CDR2: SGHDT, YYEEEE. V was pared by 0 bases and J by 0 bases, with 10 bases between. The CDR3 spans 15 residues. CDR3 in DNA: TGTGCCAGCAGCTTGGAGACAGTCGACTCCTACGAGCAGTACGTC. Translating gives CASSLETVDSYEQYV.

The chain recombines TRBV20-1 with TRBJ2-1; D gene uncertain. This CDR3 has 13 amino acids. Trimming cost V 3 bases and J 6 bases, with 12 bases left between them. CDR1 and CDR2 (germline): DFQATT, SNEGSKA (reference sequence). The CDR3 loop is CSARNPLFNEQFF. The CDR3 nucleotides are TGCAGTGCTAGGAACCCTTTGTTCAATGAGCAGTTCTTC.

V is TRBV5-1 and J is TRBJ2-3, with TRBD2 as a possible D gene (6 bases). The V end lost 0 bases, the J end lost 6 bases, and 26 bases lay between the germline ends. Germline loops: CDR1 SGHRS, CDR2 YFSETQ. CDR3 size: 19 residues. The CDR3 region is CASSLVPPSGGEGRDTQYF. CDR3 sequence (DNA): TGCGCCAGCAGCTTGGTCCCCCCATCCGGCGGGGAAGGGCGGGATACGCAGTATTTT.

This chain joins TRBV7-9 and TRBJ2-1, with 7 positions matching TRBD2. The CDR3 sequence is 19 residues long. Trimming removed 1 base from V and 5 bases from J; junction bases left unmatched: 17. The V gene's germline CDR1 is SEHNR and CDR2 FQNEAQ (reference sequence). The CDR3 loop reads CASSLGGGAGTQRDNEQFF. The CDR3 DNA sequence: TGTGCCAGCAGCTTAGGGGGAGGGGCAGGGACCCAAAGAGACAATGAGCAGTTCTTC.

This clonotype was counted between two and nine times. The rearrangement uses TRBV5-1 and TRBJ1-4; a weak D match, TRBD1 (5 bases). This CDR3 has 16 amino acids. Germline-derived CDR1 and CDR2 are SGHRS and YFSETQ. Trimming took off 4 bases at V and 7 bases at J, with 20 bases between the two ends. The chain's CDR3 is CASSPVEGEGSEKLFF. The CDR3 DNA reads TGCGCCAGCAGCCCCGTGGAAGGGGAGGGAAGTGAAAAACTGTTTTTT.

V and J are TRBV30 and TRBJ1-6; TRBD1 is a possible D gene (6 bases). The CDR3 is made up of 15 amino acids. Trimming stripped 5 bases from V and 6 bases from J, with 17 bases between. CDR1 is GTSNPN and CDR2 is SVGIG in the germline V gene (reference sequence). DNA for the CDR3: TGTGCCTGGGGGGTCGGGGGGGGCCTTAATTCACCCCTCCACTTT. Translation gives CAWGVGGGLNSPLHF. Full variable domain (outside the CDR3, taken from reference TRBV30 and TRBJ1-6): SQTIHQWPATLVQPVGSPLSLECTVEGTSNPNLYWYRQAAGRGLQLLFYSVGIGQISSEVPQNLSASRPQDRQFILSSKKLLLSDSGFYLCAWGVGGGLNSPLHFGNGTRLTVT.

The V call is TRBV12-3 or TRBV12-4, the J call TRBJ1-2, with D possibly being TRBD1 (6 bases). Trimming left V 2 bases short and J 3 bases short, with 10 bases between. This CDR3 is 14 amino acids long. CDR3 nucleotide sequence: TGTGCCAGCAGTTTAACAGGGATCGACTATGGCTACACCTTC. It translates to CASSLTGIDYGYTF.

This clonotype has ten or more counts. The chain joins TRBV5-1 to TRBJ2-2, with TRBD1 as a possible D gene (5 bases). The CDR3 contains 16 residues. Trimming took off 1 base at V and 2 bases at J, with 12 bases between the two ends. Per the germline V gene, CDR1 is SGHRS and CDR2 is YFSETQ. CDR3 loop: CASSLSATANTGELFF. CDR3 sequence (DNA): TGCGCCAGCAGCTTGAGTGCGACAGCCAACACCGGGGAGCTGTTTTTT. The variable domain in full, completed from reference TRBV5-1 and TRBJ2-2, reads KAGVTQTPRYLIKTRGQQVTLSCSPISGHRSVSWYQQTPGQGLQFLFEYFSETQRNKGNFPGRFSGRQFSNSRSEMNVSTLELGDSALYLCASSLSATANTGELFFGEGSRLTVL.

The gene calls are TRBV12-3 or TRBV12-4 and TRBJ2-3; 13 bases are a match to TRBD2. J was trimmed by 6 bases and V by 4 bases; bases with no gene match: 16. The CDR3 contains 19 residues. CDR3 sequence reads: CASSSETIKTSGGFDTQYF. The CDR3 region has the DNA TGTGCCAGCAGTTCCGAAACGATAAAGACTAGCGGGGGGTTTGATACGCAGTATTTT.

This clonotype was detected a few times. The chain is built from TRBV5-1 and TRBJ2-3; D perhaps matches TRBD2 (6 bases). This CDR3 region has 16 residues. Trimming took 4 bases from V and 2 from J, leaving 17 bases between them. The germline V gene encodes CDR1 SGHRS and CDR2 YFSETQ. CDR3 region: CASSAGSLGPTDTQYF. CDR3 DNA sequence: TGCGCCAGCAGCGCGGGATCTTTGGGGCCCACAGATACGCAGTATTTT.

This clonotype appeared many times. The CDR3: CASSSTGSPAFF. CDR3 DNA sequence: TGTGCCAGCAGCTCGACAGGGAGTCCCGCTTTCTTT. The rearrangement links TRBV7-2 to TRBJ1-1; 7 positions match TRBD1. This CDR3 spans 12 amino acids. V trimming: 4 bases; J trimming: 11 bases; junction bases outside the gene matches: 7. Germline CDR1 reads SGHTA; CDR2 reads FQGNSA.

This clonotype was recorded a few times. The chain couples TRBV4-1 to TRBJ2-7, with a tentative D call TRBD2 (6 bases). The CDR3 is 13 residues long. The V end lost 0 bases, the J end lost 5 bases, and 8 bases lay between the germline ends. CDR1 and CDR2 (germline): MGHRA, YSYEKL. The CDR3 is CASSQDRRDEQYF. The CDR3 DNA is TGCGCCAGCAGCCAAGATCGGAGGGACGAGCAGTACTTC.

The J gene is TRBJ2-2, the V gene TRBV7-2, with D maybe TRBD2 (6 bases). CDR1 and CDR2 from the germline V gene are SGHTA and FQGNSA. Trimming removed 1 base at V and 5 bases at J, with 14 bases between. This CDR3 is 16 amino acids long. This CDR3 is CASSLGAGPGTGELFF. The CDR3 region has the DNA TGTGCCAGCAGCTTAGGTGCGGGGCCTGGGACCGGGGAGCTGTTTTTT.

The gene calls are TRBV18 and TRBJ1-2, with D possibly matching TRBD1 (5 bases). V was shortened by 3 bases and J by 0 bases, with 11 bases between the two germline ends. The germline CDR1 and CDR2 sequences are KGHSH and LQKENI. The CDR3 covers 15 residues. CDR3 nucleotide sequence: TGTGCCAGCTCACCCGACAGATCCACTAACTATGGCTACACCTTC. It specifies CASSPDRSTNYGYTF.

This clonotype was recorded at least ten times. The V and J genes are TRBV7-2 and TRBJ2-3, with D unresolved. Trimming pared 4 bases from V and 3 bases from J, leaving 8 bases between. CDR3 length: 13 residues. Looked up from germline, CDR1 is SGHTA and CDR2 is FQGNSA. In nucleotides, the CDR3 is TGTGCCAGCAGCTCGGGTTGGACAGATACGCAGTATTTT. Translating gives CASSSGWTDTQYF.